This TCR beta chain was profiled in a study of blood T cell repertoires in COVID-19. Across the study: Sources were T cells, B-cell-depleted T cells, or PBMCs; the material itself was cDNA or gDNA.

V lost 0 bases to trimming and J lost 7 bases; unmatched junction nucleotides: 8. Germline values: CDR1 MNHNS, CDR2 SASEGT. CDR3 length: 15 residues. TCRdb keeps only in-frame clones here, not all; method: immunoSEQ multiplex PCR. The data contain some 35,000 clones, 60% to 80% of them singletons. The receptor comes from a man older than 75 with acute or convalescent COVID-19. The V and J genes are TRBV6-1 and TRBJ1-1; 7 bases line up with TRBD1. Input material: peripheral blood. This CDR3 reads CASSEASRGVGEAFF. The CDR3 nucleotides read TGTGCCAGCAGTGAAGCGTCCAGGGGGGTTGGTGAAGCTTTCTTT.